Listed here is a single T cell receptor (beta chain). This sample is part of a study of shared clonotypes between healthy human individuals. Germline V lookup: CDR1 MNHEY, CDR2 SMNVEV (reference sequence). Trimming removed 0 bases at V and 1 base at J, with 15 bases between. The CDR3 is 17 amino acids. Sequenced by immunoSEQ multiplex PCR; TCRdb stores in-frame clones only, minus some. This sample carries some 2 million clones, less than 95% of them seen once, and the ten largest clones take 1.2%. The naive CD8 subset, CD45RO-negative cells positively selected for CCR7, excluded terminally differentiated effector memory CD45RA+ cells.

The chain uses TRBV27 and TRBJ1-1, with D perhaps TRBD1 (6 bases). The sequence was collected from a man in his late teens or twenties in good health. Sequenced material: naive CD8+ T cells sorted from blood. This chain's CDR3 is CASSLSFPQGRNTEAFF. Written as DNA, the CDR3 is TGTGCCAGCAGTTTATCGTTCCCACAGGGCCGGAACACTGAAGCTTTCTTT.